The source of this TCR beta chain is a study of beta chain features in type 1 diabetes. The study's findings and limits: There was a moderate but significant shortening of TCRB CDR3s in all four CD4+ subsets of Type 1 diabetes patients.

The whole isolated RNA underwent reverse transcription, so sequencing captured expressed TCRB transcripts. Generated by immunoSEQ multiplex PCR, the TCRdb table keeps only in-frame clones and is missing some. This table holds some 160,000 clones, approximately 9.1% found once. The CDR3 is 15 residues long. V shed 5 bases, J shed 3 bases, and the junction held 9 bases outside the gene matches. Per germline, CDR1 KGHSH and CDR2 LQKENI. On this clone: Antigen specificity is unknown.

Source material: central memory CD4+ T cells from blood. The receptor was derived from a woman aged 25 to 39 with type 1 diabetes. The chain couples TRBV18 to TRBJ1-1; TRBD1 matches at 7 bases. Here the CDR3 DNA reads TGTGCCAGCTCAATAACAGGGGCGAGTTACACTGAAGCTTTCTTT. It codes for CASSITGASYTEAFF.